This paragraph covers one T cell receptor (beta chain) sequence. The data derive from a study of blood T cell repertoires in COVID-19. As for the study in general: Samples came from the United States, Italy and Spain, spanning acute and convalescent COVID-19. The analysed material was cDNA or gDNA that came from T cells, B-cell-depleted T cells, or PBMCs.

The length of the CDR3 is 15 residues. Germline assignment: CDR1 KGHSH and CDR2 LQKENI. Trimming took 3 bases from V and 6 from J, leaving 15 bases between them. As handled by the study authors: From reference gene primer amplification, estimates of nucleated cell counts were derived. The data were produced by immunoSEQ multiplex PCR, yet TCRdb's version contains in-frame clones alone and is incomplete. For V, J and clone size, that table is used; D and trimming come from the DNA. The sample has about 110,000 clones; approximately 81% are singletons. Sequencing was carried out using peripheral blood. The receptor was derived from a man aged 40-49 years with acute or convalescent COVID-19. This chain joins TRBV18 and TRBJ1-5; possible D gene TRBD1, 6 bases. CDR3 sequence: CASSPGGQASQPQHF. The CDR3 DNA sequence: TGTGCCAGCTCACCGGGGGGGCAGGCTAGTCAGCCCCAGCATTTT.